This TCR beta chain was obtained from a study of OX40 agonist ivuxolimab in advanced cancers. Study-wide background: Patients with prior anti-PD-1, anti-PD-L1 or anti-CTLA-4 therapy were eligible; roughly 40% had some. Three individuals attained partial responses, comprising one hepatocellular carcinoma case and two cutaneous melanoma cases. Whole-study findings and limits: Relative to CD4+, CD8+ T cells held more expanded clones on average.

Comment on this clone: Its specificity is unknown.

Data came from immunoSEQ multiplex PCR; TCRdb stores just in-frame clones and leaves some out. Among roughly 50,000 clones listed, roughly 88% were seen once. CDR3 size: 17 residues. With 0 bases clipped from V and 6 bases from J, the junction kept 17 bases outside the gene matches. In germline, CDR1 is GTSNPN, CDR2 SVGIG (reference sequence). This receptor was identified in an adult with an advanced solid tumor such as melanoma, head and neck, liver or kidney cancer. The source was CD4+ or CD8+ T cells sorted from blood, collected in a trial of the OX40 agonist ivuxolimab. This chain joins TRBV30 and TRBJ2-7; 7 nucleotides align to TRBD2. The CDR3 region has the DNA TGTGCCTGGAGTGTACTAAGGGCTAGCGGAGGGAGGCGCGAGCAGTACTTC. Its protein product is CAWSVLRASGGRREQYF.